This is a list of T cell receptor beta chains from one sample in a study of breast tumors, draining lymph nodes, adjacent tissues. TCRdb redid the calling of the multiplex PCR reads with MiXCR, one entry per CDR3 protein. Here the sample spans about 230,000 distinct CDR3 sequences, roughly 32% being singletons. The sample taken for sequencing was axillary lymph node tissue. These receptors were taken from a female donor with breast cancer. Some clones in this sample may be carry-over from other donors' samples. Each CDR3 is given with its conserved first and last residue. The D gene is left open where the match is weak. The listing skips clone size in some rows; elsewhere it reads once, few, many or a size class.

j_call: TRBJ2-5; clone_size: NA; d_call: TRBD1; v_call: TRBV20-1; cdr3_aa: CSARDGQGQETQYF; cdr3_nt: TGCAGTGCTAGAGATGGACAGGGGCAAGAGACCCAGTACTTC
j_call: TRBJ2-7; clone_size: many; d_call: TRBD1; v_call: TRBV3-1; cdr3_aa: CASSLNDRAYEQYF; cdr3_nt: TGTGCCAGCAGCCTAAACGACAGGGCTTACGAGCAGTACTTC
j_call: TRBJ2-3; clone_size: NA; d_call: NA; v_call: TRBV9; cdr3_aa: CASSARDLDTDTQYF; cdr3_nt: TGTGCCAGCAGCGCCCGGGACCTAGACACAGATACGCAGTATTTT
j_call: TRBJ2-1; clone_size: NA; d_call: NA; v_call: TRBV15; cdr3_aa: CATSSARKGANEQFF; cdr3_nt: TGTGCCACCAGCAGTGCTAGAAAGGGAGCGAATGAGCAGTTCTTC
j_call: TRBJ2-7; clone_size: NA; d_call: TRBD2; v_call: TRBV20-1; cdr3_aa: CSARDERPGLADYEQYF; cdr3_nt: TGCAGTGCTAGAGATGAGAGACCGGGACTAGCAGACTACGAGCAGTACTTC
j_call: TRBJ2-7; clone_size: many; d_call: TRBD1; v_call: TRBV3-1; cdr3_aa: CASSQAPGQGYEQYF; cdr3_nt: TGTGCCAGCAGCCAAGCCCCGGGACAGGGCTACGAGCAGTACTTC
j_call: TRBJ2-7; clone_size: NA; d_call: NA; v_call: TRBV5-1; cdr3_aa: CASSLVGQQQGGYEQYF; cdr3_nt: TGCGCCAGCAGCTTGGTTGGACAGCAACAGGGGGGGTACGAGCAGTACTTC
j_call: TRBJ2-7; clone_size: few; d_call: TRBD1; v_call: TRBV18; cdr3_aa: CASSPAFLGQGYYEQYF; cdr3_nt: TGTGCCAGCTCACCAGCTTTTCTGGGACAGGGGTACTACGAGCAGTACTTC
j_call: TRBJ2-1; clone_size: NA; d_call: TRBD2; v_call: TRBV15; cdr3_aa: CATSRDTSGIDREQFF; cdr3_nt: TGTGCCACCAGCAGGGATACTAGCGGGATTGACAGGGAGCAGTTCTTC
j_call: TRBJ1-5; clone_size: NA; d_call: NA; v_call: TRBV27; cdr3_aa: CASSLGGALDQPQHF; cdr3_nt: TGTGCCAGCAGTTTAGGAGGGGCGCTTGATCAGCCCCAGCATTTT
j_call: TRBJ1-2; clone_size: NA; d_call: NA; v_call: TRBV7-9; cdr3_aa: CASSLSDTGGQPTF; cdr3_nt: TGTGCCAGCAGCTTATCAGATACGGGGGGGCAGCCTACCTTC
j_call: TRBJ2-2; clone_size: NA; d_call: TRBD2; v_call: TRBV20-1; cdr3_aa: CSARVGTSGELFF; cdr3_nt: TGCAGTGCTAGAGTCGGGACTAGCGGGGAGCTGTTTTTT
j_call: TRBJ2-7; clone_size: few; d_call: TRBD2; v_call: TRBV28; cdr3_aa: CASSRSGYEQYF; cdr3_nt: TGTGCCAGCAGCCGTAGCGGGTACGAGCAGTACTTC
j_call: TRBJ1-3; clone_size: NA; d_call: NA; v_call: TRBV11-2; cdr3_aa: CASSPGPTRSGNTIYF; cdr3_nt: TGTGCCAGCAGCCCAGGACCGACCCGCTCTGGAAACACCATATACTTT
j_call: TRBJ2-3; clone_size: many; d_call: TRBD1; v_call: TRBV5-8; cdr3_aa: CASSSRDRLTDTQYF; cdr3_nt: TGTGCCAGCAGCTCCCGGGACAGGCTCACAGATACGCAGTATTTT
j_call: TRBJ2-5; clone_size: NA; d_call: NA; v_call: TRBV18; cdr3_aa: CASSHGASQETQYF; cdr3_nt: TGTGCCAGCTCCCACGGGGCGTCCCAAGAGACCCAGTACTTC
j_call: TRBJ2-5; clone_size: many; d_call: NA; v_call: TRBV5-1; cdr3_aa: CASSLAGNQDTQYF; cdr3_nt: TGCGCCAGCAGCTTGGCGGGAAACCAAGACACCCAGTACTTC
j_call: TRBJ2-3; clone_size: NA; d_call: TRBD2; v_call: TRBV7-3; cdr3_aa: CASSLTFGRGYEQYF; cdr3_nt: TGTGCCAGCAGCTTAACGTTCGGGCGGGGGTATGAGCAGTATTTT
j_call: TRBJ1-6; clone_size: NA; d_call: NA; v_call: TRBV2; cdr3_aa: CARQGSSYNSPLHF; cdr3_nt: TGTGCTAGGCAGGGGAGCTCCTATAATTCACCCCTCCACTTT
j_call: TRBJ1-6; clone_size: NA; d_call: NA; v_call: TRBV24-1; cdr3_aa: CATSDSHPSRYNSPLHF; cdr3_nt: TGTGCCACCAGTGATTCCCATCCGTCCCGATATAATTCACCCCTCCACTTT
j_call: TRBJ2-5; clone_size: NA; d_call: NA; v_call: TRBV27; cdr3_aa: CASPKTLQETQYF; cdr3_nt: TGTGCCAGCCCTAAGACCCTTCAAGAGACCCAGTACTTC
j_call: TRBJ2-3; clone_size: many; d_call: NA; v_call: TRBV9; cdr3_aa: CASSVSITDTQYF; cdr3_nt: TGTGCCAGCAGCGTATCAATCACAGATACGCAGTATTTT
j_call: TRBJ1-6; clone_size: NA; d_call: TRBD1; v_call: TRBV4-1; cdr3_aa: CASSQEEGTGYLHLHF; cdr3_nt: TGTGCCAGCAGCCAAGAAGAGGGGACAGGGTACCTTCACCTCCACTTT
j_call: TRBJ2-7; clone_size: many; d_call: NA; v_call: TRBV30; cdr3_aa: CAWLRSGEQYF; cdr3_nt: TGTGCCTGGTTGCGGTCGGGCGAGCAGTACTTC
j_call: TRBJ1-5; clone_size: NA; d_call: NA; v_call: TRBV2; cdr3_aa: CASTGDNNQPQHF; cdr3_nt: TGTGCCAGCACAGGGGACAACAATCAGCCCCAGCATTTT
j_call: TRBJ2-3; clone_size: NA; d_call: NA; v_call: TRBV9; cdr3_aa: CASSRVALTDTQYF; cdr3_nt: TGTGCCAGCAGCCGCGTGGCCCTCACAGATACGCAGTATTTT
j_call: TRBJ1-1; clone_size: few; d_call: NA; v_call: TRBV12-3/TRBV12-4; cdr3_aa: CATRDWTLNTEAFF; cdr3_nt: TGTGCCACCCGGGACTGGACCTTGAACACTGAAGCTTTCTTT
j_call: TRBJ2-7; clone_size: many; d_call: NA; v_call: TRBV28; cdr3_aa: CASSASGLTSYEQYF; cdr3_nt: TGTGCCAGCAGTGCCTCGGGACTTACCTCCTACGAGCAGTACTTC
j_call: TRBJ2-5; clone_size: many; d_call: NA; v_call: TRBV10-3; cdr3_aa: CAIRVADTQETQYF; cdr3_nt: TGTGCCATCAGGGTAGCGGATACACAAGAGACCCAGTACTTC
j_call: TRBJ1-4; clone_size: NA; d_call: NA; v_call: TRBV7-2; cdr3_aa: CTSGLTGSNEKLFF; cdr3_nt: TGTACCAGCGGCCTTACAGGGTCTAATGAAAAACTGTTTTTT
j_call: TRBJ1-6; clone_size: NA; d_call: TRBD1; v_call: TRBV20-1; cdr3_aa: CSVLAGQGGSPLHF; cdr3_nt: TGCAGTGTGCTAGCGGGACAGGGAGGTTCACCCCTCCACTTT
j_call: TRBJ1-5; clone_size: few; d_call: NA; v_call: TRBV5-6; cdr3_aa: CASSLRPALAEGLEPKLNQPQHF; cdr3_nt: TGTGCCAGCAGCTTGAGACCGGCCCTCGCCGAAGGGTTAGAGCCGAAGTTAAATCAGCCCCAGCATTTT
j_call: TRBJ2-3; clone_size: many; d_call: NA; v_call: TRBV12-5; cdr3_aa: CASGSPHWRSTDTQYF; cdr3_nt: TGTGCTAGTGGTTCCCCGCATTGGCGTAGCACAGATACGCAGTATTTT
j_call: TRBJ2-5; clone_size: once; d_call: TRBD2; v_call: TRBV20-1; cdr3_aa: CSAPSGAGGRETQYF; cdr3_nt: TGCAGTGCCCCCTCGGGGGCGGGAGGGAGGGAGACCCAGTACTTC
j_call: TRBJ1-5; clone_size: NA; d_call: NA; v_call: TRBV15; cdr3_aa: CATSRDRDLQPQHF; cdr3_nt: TGTGCCACCAGCAGAGATCGGGATCTTCAGCCCCAGCATTTT
j_call: TRBJ2-3; clone_size: NA; d_call: TRBD2; v_call: TRBV5-8; cdr3_aa: CASSLGTSGFTDTQYF; cdr3_nt: TGTGCCAGCAGCCTCGGGACTAGCGGATTCACAGATACGCAGTATTTT
j_call: TRBJ1-5; clone_size: NA; d_call: NA; v_call: TRBV5-1; cdr3_aa: CANSFDRQNQPQHF; cdr3_nt: TGCGCCAACAGTTTCGACAGGCAGAATCAGCCCCAGCATTTT
j_call: TRBJ2-7; clone_size: many; d_call: NA; v_call: TRBV12-3/TRBV12-4; cdr3_aa: CASTRAGNEQYF; cdr3_nt: TGTGCCAGCACCAGGGCCGGTAACGAGCAGTACTTC
j_call: TRBJ2-5; clone_size: many; d_call: NA; v_call: TRBV5-6; cdr3_aa: CASSPFSTGIETQYF; cdr3_nt: TGTGCCAGCAGCCCCTTCAGCACAGGGATAGAGACCCAGTACTTC
j_call: TRBJ2-1; clone_size: NA; d_call: TRBD1; v_call: TRBV6-2/TRBV6-3; cdr3_aa: CASTTGGTGGGEQFF; cdr3_nt: TGTGCCAGCACAACGGGCGGGACAGGGGGCGGTGAGCAGTTCTTC
j_call: TRBJ1-1; clone_size: NA; d_call: NA; v_call: TRBV5-1; cdr3_aa: CASRGGQGTEAFF; cdr3_nt: TGCGCCAGCAGAGGGGGACAAGGCACTGAAGCTTTCTTT
j_call: TRBJ2-1; clone_size: many; d_call: NA; v_call: TRBV7-9; cdr3_aa: CASSLPYNEQFF; cdr3_nt: TGTGCCAGCAGCCTCCCATACAATGAGCAGTTCTTC
j_call: TRBJ2-5; clone_size: many; d_call: NA; v_call: TRBV6-5; cdr3_aa: CASSYRRTRLEQETQYF; cdr3_nt: TGTGCCAGCAGTTACCGACGCACTAGACTAGAGCAAGAGACCCAGTACTTC
j_call: TRBJ1-2; clone_size: NA; d_call: TRBD1; v_call: TRBV7-2; cdr3_aa: CASTRQGRTGAYGYTF; cdr3_nt: TGTGCCAGCACCCGACAGGGAAGGACCGGGGCCTATGGCTACACCTTC
j_call: TRBJ2-7; clone_size: many; d_call: TRBD2; v_call: TRBV30; cdr3_aa: CAWSVASGPLSYEQYF; cdr3_nt: TGTGCCTGGAGTGTGGCTAGCGGGCCTCTCTCCTACGAGCAGTACTTC
j_call: TRBJ2-3; clone_size: NA; d_call: NA; v_call: TRBV5-1; cdr3_aa: CASRPFSWMHGDTQYF; cdr3_nt: TGCGCCAGCAGACCCTTTAGCTGGATGCACGGAGATACGCAGTATTTT
j_call: TRBJ1-4; clone_size: many; d_call: NA; v_call: TRBV6-5; cdr3_aa: CASSYSVAIDEKLFF; cdr3_nt: TGTGCCAGCAGTTACTCGGTGGCGATTGATGAAAAACTGTTTTTT
j_call: TRBJ2-1; clone_size: NA; d_call: TRBD2; v_call: TRBV5-1; cdr3_aa: CASSPGASGRAGNEQFF; cdr3_nt: TGCGCCAGCAGCCCGGGGGCTAGCGGGAGGGCCGGGAATGAGCAGTTCTTC
j_call: TRBJ2-1; clone_size: many; d_call: TRBD2; v_call: TRBV7-8; cdr3_aa: CASSSSLAGNEQFF; cdr3_nt: TGTGCCAGCAGCTCCTCCCTAGCGGGGAATGAGCAGTTCTTC
j_call: TRBJ2-7; clone_size: NA; d_call: NA; v_call: TRBV6-4; cdr3_aa: CASSLGTLHWKQYF; cdr3_nt: TGTGCCAGCAGCCTCGGGACTCTCCATTGGAAGCAGTACTTC
j_call: TRBJ2-1; clone_size: few; d_call: TRBD2; v_call: TRBV6-6; cdr3_aa: CASSTRTGGTYNEQFF; cdr3_nt: TGTGCCAGCAGTACCCGCACGGGAGGGACCTACAATGAGCAGTTCTTC
j_call: TRBJ1-6; clone_size: many; d_call: NA; v_call: TRBV30; cdr3_aa: CAWRDTNDSPLHF; cdr3_nt: TGTGCCTGGAGGGACACCAACGACTCACCCCTCCACTTT
j_call: TRBJ2-5; clone_size: NA; d_call: NA; v_call: TRBV5-1; cdr3_aa: CASSFEVCGRDQETQYF; cdr3_nt: TGCGCCAGCAGCTTTGAAGTCTGTGGCCGTGACCAAGAGACCCAGTACTTC
j_call: TRBJ2-6; clone_size: NA; d_call: NA; v_call: TRBV12-3/TRBV12-4; cdr3_aa: CASSLSGRWTEAF; cdr3_nt: TGTGCCAGCAGTTTGTCGGGAAGGTGGACTGAAGCTTTC
j_call: TRBJ1-4; clone_size: NA; d_call: NA; v_call: TRBV24-1; cdr3_aa: CATSAPGGRDEKLFF; cdr3_nt: TGTGCCACCAGCGCCCCGGGGGGGCGGGATGAAAAACTGTTTTTT